Presented here are 11 T cell receptor beta chains from one specimen sequenced in a study of OX40 agonist ivuxolimab in advanced cancers. Using immunoSEQ multiplex PCR, the repertoire was profiled, and TCRdb retains in-frame clones only, with some absent. The sample has around 70,000 clones, roughly 84% seen once; the top ten hold around 0.78%. Sequencing was performed on CD4+ or CD8+ T cells sorted from blood, taken in a trial of the OX40 agonist ivuxolimab. All receptors come from an adult with an advanced solid tumor such as melanoma, head and neck, liver or kidney cancer.

The chain uses TRBV28 and TRBJ1-2, with D uncertain. The V and J ends lost 8 bases and 3 bases respectively, with 10 bases between them. CDR1 is MDHEN, CDR2 SYDVKM, per germline. The CDR3 consists of 12 residues. CDR3 sequence (DNA): TGTGCCAGCTCCACGCAGCACTATGGCTACACCTTC. It translates to CASSTQHYGYTF.

The CDR3 nucleotides read TGTGCCAGCAGTTATAGGCTAGACCACGAGCAGTACTTC. Its translation: CASSYRLDHEQYF. The V call is TRBV6-5, the J call TRBJ2-7; unclear D gene. From germline, CDR1 is MNHEY and CDR2 SVGAGI. CDR3 size: 13 residues. V dropped 3 bases and J dropped 5 bases, with 11 bases sitting between them.

Of note for this clone: The same CDR3 is also encoded by other DNA sequences in this sample. The chain uses TRBV29-1 and TRBJ2-1; 13 nucleotides align to TRBD2. Germline CDR1 reads SQVTM; CDR2 reads ANQGSEA. The CDR3 has 13 amino acids. The ends lost 6 bases at V and 9 bases at J; junction bases unmatched: 5. The chain's CDR3 is CSVTSGGGREQFF. In nucleotides, the CDR3 is TGCAGCGTCACTAGCGGGGGGGGTCGTGAGCAGTTCTTC.

The chain is built from TRBV18 and TRBJ2-7; perhaps TRBD1 as D (5 bases). This CDR3 has 12 residues. The V gene lost 4 bases and the J gene lost 3 bases, with 7 bases spanning the gap. Germline assignment: CDR1 KGHSH and CDR2 LQKENI. The CDR3 sequence is CASSQTGYEQYF. The DNA for the CDR3 is TGTGCCAGCTCACAAACAGGCTACGAGCAGTACTTC.

The chain uses TRBV7-9 and TRBJ1-2, with D perhaps TRBD1 (6 bases). CDR3 size: 15 residues. Germline CDR1 and CDR2: SEHNR and FQNEAQ (reference sequence). V shed 2 bases and J shed 8 bases, with 18 bases lying between them. The CDR3 sequence: CASSLSSGGVRGYTF. For the CDR3, the DNA is TGTGCCAGCAGCTTAAGTTCGGGGGGCGTTAGAGGCTACACCTTC.

The chain links TRBV11-2 to TRBJ1-6, with unresolved D. The CDR3 consists of 15 residues. V was pared by 0 bases and J by 6 bases, with 9 bases between. Per the germline V gene, CDR1 is SGHAT and CDR2 is FQNNGV. The CDR3 loop reads CASSLDGVGNSPLHF. CDR3 DNA sequence: TGTGCCAGCAGCTTAGATGGGGTCGGTAATTCACCCCTCCACTTT.

V is TRBV7-6 and J is TRBJ2-1, with 8 bases matching TRBD2. The V gene end was trimmed by 5 bases and the J gene end by 5 bases; junction bases not matched to a gene: 8. The CDR3 contains 15 residues. Germline V CDR1 and CDR2: SGHVS, FNYEAQ. CDR3 sequence: CASSISGSLDNEQFF. CDR3 nucleotides: TGTGCCAGCAGCATCAGCGGGAGTCTCGACAATGAGCAGTTCTTC.

The chain has TRBV7-5 and TRBJ1-1. TRBV7-5 corresponds to a pseudogene. This CDR3 has 14 residues. In DNA form, the CDR3 reads TGTGCCAGCACCACTAGACAGAAGAACACTGAAGCTTTCTTT. It codes for CASTTRQKNTEAFF.

The chain recombines TRBV12-2 with TRBJ2-7. TRBV12-2 is a pseudogene locus. The CDR3 has 11 residues. This CDR3 reads CPGGDNYEQYF. CDR3 coding DNA: TGTCCAGGGGGGGATAACTACGAGCAGTACTTC.

V usage is TRBV18 and J usage is TRBJ1-1, with TRBD1 as a possible D gene (6 bases). From germline, CDR1 is KGHSH and CDR2 LQKENI. The V end was cut by 1 base, the J end by 3 bases, with 12 bases between. The CDR3 sequence is 15 residues long. CDR3 loop: CASSPLEGVDTEAFF. The CDR3 bases are TGTGCCAGCTCACCACTCGAGGGGGTGGACACTGAAGCTTTCTTT.

This clone has a single count. This sequence joins TRBV5-4 and TRBJ2-1; D possibly corresponds to TRBD2 (6 bases). CDR1 and CDR2 from the germline V gene are SGHNT and YYREEE (reference sequence). The CDR3 consists of 14 residues. V was cut by 0 bases and J by 6 bases, with 10 bases left in between. The CDR3 DNA reads as TGTGCCAGCAGCTTGGGAGTGGGGGGCAATGAGCAGTTCTTC. Its protein product is CASSLGVGGNEQFF.